This T cell receptor (beta chain) is drawn from a study of blood T cell repertoires in COVID-19. Germline-derived CDR1 and CDR2 are SGHAT and FQNNGV. This CDR3 comprises 14 residues. V lost 5 bases and J 3 bases, leaving 10 bases between the germline ends. The method was immunoSEQ multiplex PCR; TCRdb's version includes in-frame clones alone and lacks a portion of them. The table has tens of thousands of clones, 75% to 85% seen once. The sequenced material came from peripheral blood. The sequence was collected from a man older than 75 with acute or convalescent COVID-19. This chain connects TRBV11-2 to TRBJ1-4; D not certain. CDR3 residues: CASSPRLANEKLFF. The CDR3 nucleotides read TGTGCCAGCAGCCCTAGGCTAGCTAATGAAAAACTGTTTTTT.